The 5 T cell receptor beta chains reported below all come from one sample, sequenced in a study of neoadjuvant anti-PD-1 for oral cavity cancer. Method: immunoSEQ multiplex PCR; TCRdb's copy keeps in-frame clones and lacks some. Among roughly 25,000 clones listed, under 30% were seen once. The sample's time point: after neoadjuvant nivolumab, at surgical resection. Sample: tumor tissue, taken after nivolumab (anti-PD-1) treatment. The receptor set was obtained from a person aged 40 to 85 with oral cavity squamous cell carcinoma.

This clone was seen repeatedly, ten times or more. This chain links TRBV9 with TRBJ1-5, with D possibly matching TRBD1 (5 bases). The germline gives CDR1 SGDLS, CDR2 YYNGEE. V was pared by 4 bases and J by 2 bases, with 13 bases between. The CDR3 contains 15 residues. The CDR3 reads CASSLEGQGNQPQHF. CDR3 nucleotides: TGTGCCAGCAGCTTGGAGGGGCAGGGCAATCAGCCCCAGCATTTT.

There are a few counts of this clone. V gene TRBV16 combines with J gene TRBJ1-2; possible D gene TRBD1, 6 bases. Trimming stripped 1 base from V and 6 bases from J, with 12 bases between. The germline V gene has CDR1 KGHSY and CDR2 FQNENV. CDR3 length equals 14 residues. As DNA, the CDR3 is TGTGCCAGCAGCCAATTCCGGGGGGCTGATGGCTACACCTTC. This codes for CASSQFRGADGYTF.

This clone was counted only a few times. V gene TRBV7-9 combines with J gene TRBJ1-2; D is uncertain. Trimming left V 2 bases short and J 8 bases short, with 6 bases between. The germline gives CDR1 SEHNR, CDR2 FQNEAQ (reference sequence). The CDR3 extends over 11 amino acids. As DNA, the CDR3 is TGTGCCAGCAGCTTAAACAGCGGCTACACCTTC. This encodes CASSLNSGYTF.

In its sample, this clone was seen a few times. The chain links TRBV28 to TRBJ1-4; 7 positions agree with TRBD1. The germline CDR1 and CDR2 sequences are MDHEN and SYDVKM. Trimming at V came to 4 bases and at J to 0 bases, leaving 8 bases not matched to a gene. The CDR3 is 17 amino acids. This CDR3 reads CASSSGTAYTTNEKLFF. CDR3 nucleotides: TGTGCCAGCAGTTCCGGGACAGCTTATACAACTAATGAAAAACTGTTTTTT.

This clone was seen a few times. This chain's CDR3 is CASSPDSSYEQYF. As DNA, the CDR3 is TGCGCCAGCAGCCCGGACAGCTCGTACGAGCAGTACTTC. The V and J genes are TRBV5-1 and TRBJ2-7, with a tentative D call TRBD1 (6 bases). The CDR3 has 13 amino acids. Trimming removed 4 bases from V and 4 bases from J, with 12 bases in between. Germline V CDR1 and CDR2: SGHRS, YFSETQ.